This TCR beta chain was identified in a study of blood T cell repertoires in COVID-19. Study-level background: Acute and convalescent COVID-19 samples came from the United States, Italy and Spain. The analysed material was cDNA or gDNA that came from T cells, B-cell-depleted T cells, or PBMCs.

Sequencing used immunoSEQ multiplex PCR; TCRdb keeps in-frame clones, though not all of them. This table has approximately 50,000 clones, around 85% appearing once. This clonotype was obtained from a man in his 70s with active COVID-19. Source material: peripheral blood.

The CDR3 here is CASSLGGQGKWTEAFF. The CDR3, as DNA: TGTGCCAGCAGCTTAGGGGGACAGGGTAAGTGGACTGAAGCTTTCTTT. The rearrangement links TRBV7-2 to TRBJ1-1; 9 nucleotides line up with TRBD1. This CDR3 has 16 amino acids. V trimming: 1 base; J trimming: 5 bases; junction bases outside the gene matches: 8. Germline V gene lookup returns CDR1 SGHTA and CDR2 FQGNSA.